This T cell receptor (beta chain) is from a study of T cell repertoires in cytomegalovirus infection. Study-level background: Matching HLA type, along with CMV infection, was indicated by public TCR beta signatures.

TCRdb passed the reads through MiXCR, listing each CDR3 protein once. Here the sample spans 740,000 or so distinct CDR3 sequences, 35% being singletons. The CDR3 contains 17 residues. Germline V gene data show CDR1 as SGHTA and CDR2 as FQGNSA. V was clipped by 2 bases and J by 0 bases; unmatched bases: 6. This clonotype was recorded at least ten times. Its matching antigen is unknown. Study-wide results and caveats: CMV carriers with the relevant HLA were identified by cumulative public TCR beta family frequency. Dominating the ex vivo response were TCR beta clonotypes that were CMV-specific and HLA-C-restricted.

The V call is TRBV7-2, the J call TRBJ1-4; 7 bases match TRBD1. Sequenced material: PBMCs. The sequence was obtained from a human donor in good health (CMV status not recorded). Some clones in this sample may be carry-over from other donors' samples. CDR3 sequence: CASSLRDRLATNEKLFF. The CDR3 coding sequence is TGTGCCAGCAGCTTAAGGGACAGACTTGCAACTAATGAAAAACTGTTTTTT.